A single sample is the source of the 26 T cell receptor beta chains below, sequenced in a study of OX40 agonist ivuxolimab in advanced cancers. Measured with immunoSEQ multiplex PCR; TCRdb has only the in-frame clones, and not every one. The sample carries some 60,000 clones, about 89% recorded once. The source was CD4+ or CD8+ T cells sorted from blood, collected in a trial of the OX40 agonist ivuxolimab. Receptor source: an adult with an advanced solid tumor such as melanoma, head and neck, liver or kidney cancer.

This sequence joins TRBV7-8 and TRBJ2-7; TRBD1 matches 10 bases. Per the germline V gene, CDR1 is SGHVS and CDR2 is FQNEAQ. The CDR3 has 13 residues. V lost 5 bases and J lost 7; bases outside the gene matches: 5. This CDR3 is CASSVDRGREQYF. In nucleotides, the CDR3 is TGTGCCAGCAGCGTCGACAGGGGGCGAGAGCAGTACTTC.

V is TRBV15 and J is TRBJ2-5; TRBD2 matches 7 bases. V dropped 5 bases and J dropped 7; count of bases not matched to a gene: 10. The CDR3 covers 14 residues. Germline loops: CDR1 LNHNV, CDR2 YYDKDF (reference sequence). The chain's CDR3 is CATSYPRGRGTQYF. CDR3 nucleotides: TGTGCCACCAGCTATCCCCGGGGGAGGGGGACCCAGTACTTC.

The chain carries TRBV28 and TRBJ1-2; D call uncertain. CDR3 size: 14 residues. V was clipped by 3 bases and J by 6 bases, with 14 bases between them. The germline gives CDR1 MDHEN, CDR2 SYDVKM. DNA of the CDR3: TGTGCCAGCAGTTTCTACCGCCAGACTCATGGCTACACCTTC. Translation gives CASSFYRQTHGYTF.

This clone was seen only once. This sequence joins TRBV20-1 and TRBJ2-7; D is ambiguous. CDR1 is DFQATT and CDR2 is SNEGSKA in the germline V gene (reference sequence). This CDR3 is built from 11 residues. The V end was cut by 5 bases, the J end by 4 bases, with 9 bases between. In DNA form, the CDR3 reads TGCAGTGCTGGGCCACAATACGAGCAGTACTTC. Amino acids: CSAGPQYEQYF.

The chain couples TRBV11-1 to TRBJ1-2; D unclear. The germline V and J ends were trimmed by 1 base and 6 bases, with 9 bases remaining between them. The CDR3 totals 13 residues. Germline V CDR1 and CDR2: SGHAT, FQDESV (reference sequence). The CDR3 reads CASSLVTGDGYTF. The CDR3 DNA reads TGTGCCAGCAGCTTAGTTACGGGCGATGGCTACACCTTC.

The chain combines TRBV11-3 with TRBJ2-1; a possible D gene is TRBD2 (6 bases). Germline V lookup: CDR1 SGHNT, CDR2 YENEEA. CDR3 length: 16 residues. V lost 5 bases and J 11 bases, leaving 25 bases between the germline ends. Written as DNA, the CDR3 is TGTGCCAGCAGCCAAAGGACTACGACCTTACAGAGACAGCAGTTCTTC. It is translated as CASSQRTTTLQRQQFF.

This clone was observed a single time. The V call is TRBV5-1, the J call TRBJ2-4; possible D gene TRBD1, 5 bases. V lost 0 bases and J 8 bases, leaving 12 bases between the germline ends. CDR1 SGHRS and CDR2 YFSETQ come from the germline V gene. CDR3 length: 14 amino acids. CDR3 sequence (DNA): TGCGCCAGCAGCTTGGGGCAGGGTTGGGACATTCAGTACTTC. It specifies CASSLGQGWDIQYF.

Only a few counts were recorded for this clone. This chain connects TRBV11-3 to TRBJ2-5, with TRBD1 as a possible D gene (6 bases). The CDR3 length is 15 residues. Trimming took off 0 bases at V and 4 bases at J, with 12 bases between the two ends. Germline loops: CDR1 SGHNT, CDR2 YENEEA. The CDR3 loop is CASSLDPRGRETQYF. The CDR3 nucleotides are TGTGCCAGCAGCTTAGATCCTAGGGGGAGAGAGACCCAGTACTTC.

The chain is built from TRBV4-3 and TRBJ2-7, with 8 nucleotides matching TRBD2. V was pared by 1 base and J by 5 bases, with 7 bases of the junction left unmatched. The CDR3 is made up of 15 amino acids. Per the germline V gene, CDR1 is LGHNA and CDR2 is YSLEER. For the CDR3, the DNA is TGCGCCAGCAGCCAAGGACTAGCGCGCCTCGACGAGCAGTACTTC. It encodes CASSQGLARLDEQYF.

The rearrangement joins TRBV5-8 to TRBJ2-2; TRBD2 aligns across 7 bases. V lost 2 bases, J lost 2 bases, and 3 bases stayed unmatched. The CDR3 is 15 residues long. Per germline, CDR1 SGHTS and CDR2 YDEGEE. In DNA, the CDR3 is TGTGCCAGCAGCTTCAGCGGGGTTAACACCGGGGAGCTGTTTTTT. Amino acids: CASSFSGVNTGELFF.

The chain has TRBV4-3 and TRBJ1-1, with D unclear. The germline V gene has CDR1 LGHNA and CDR2 YSLEER. With 0 bases removed from V and 1 base from J, the gap between germline ends came to 3 bases. The CDR3 spans 13 residues. The CDR3 sequence is CASSQDENTEAFF. CDR3 coding DNA: TGCGCCAGCAGCCAAGATGAGAACACTGAAGCTTTCTTT.

This clone was counted a single time. The rearrangement uses TRBV18 and TRBJ2-3; maybe TRBD1 (6 bases). Germline CDR1 is KGHSH and CDR2 is LQKENI. Trimming removed 3 bases at V and 1 base at J, with 11 bases between. The CDR3 loop spans 15 amino acids. CDR3 coding DNA: TGTGCCAGCTCACCCCAACAGGGAGGCACAGATACGCAGTATTTT. It encodes CASSPQQGGTDTQYF.

This chain uses TRBV5-8 with TRBJ1-1; TRBD1 aligns across 9 bases. CDR1 SGHTS and CDR2 YDEGEE come from the germline V gene. The V and J ends lost 4 bases and 2 bases, in that order; junction bases with no gene match: 15. The CDR3 covers 18 residues. The CDR3 region is CASSLFLGQGSLNTEAFF. In nucleotides, the CDR3 is TGTGCCAGCAGCCTTTTCTTGGGACAGGGTAGCCTAAACACTGAAGCTTTCTTT.

The V call is TRBV27, the J call TRBJ1-2; 7 bases align to TRBD1. The germline CDR1 and CDR2 sequences are MNHEY and SMNVEV (reference sequence). CDR3 length: 14 amino acids. The V and J ends lost 5 bases and 7 bases, in that order; junction bases with no gene match: 10. The CDR3: CASSIAGRGGGYTF. The CDR3 DNA reads as TGTGCCAGCAGTATAGCCGGCAGGGGGGGTGGCTACACCTTC.

The J gene is TRBJ2-3, the V gene TRBV11-2; TRBD2 might be the D (6 bases). CDR3 length: 15 residues. V was shortened by 5 bases and J by 1 base, with 13 bases between the two germline ends. Germline V gene sequence: CDR1 SGHAT, CDR2 FQNNGV. The CDR3 bases are TGTGCCAGCAGCCCCCTTAGCGGTGGCACAGATACGCAGTATTTT. It is translated as CASSPLSGGTDTQYF.

This clone was detected once. The gene calls are TRBV14 and TRBJ2-5, with D hard to call. V lost 1 base, J lost 2 bases, and 11 bases lay in between. Germline V gives CDR1 SGHDN, CDR2 FVKESK. The CDR3 loop spans 15 amino acids. CDR3 nucleotide sequence: TGTGCCAGCAGCCAAGGGAAGACAAATCAAGAGACCCAGTACTTC. Translating gives CASSQGKTNQETQYF.

The chain is built from TRBV7-3 and TRBJ2-1; 8 nucleotides line up with TRBD2. The CDR3 is made up of 16 amino acids. CDR1 and CDR2 (germline): SGHTA, FQGTGA. The V segment lost 3 bases and the J segment 6 bases; nucleotides outside the gene matches: 10. The CDR3 here is CASSLVGREAINEQFF. For the CDR3, the DNA is TGTGCCAGCAGCTTGGTGGGGCGGGAGGCAATCAATGAGCAGTTCTTC. Drawing the rest from reference TRBV7-3 and TRBJ2-1, the complete variable domain is GAGVSQTPSNKVTEKGKYVELRCDPISGHTALYWYRQSLGQGPEFLIYFQGTGAADDSGLPNDRFFAVRPEGSVSTLKIQRTERGDSAVYLCASSLVGREAINEQFFGPGTRLTVL.

The rearrangement links TRBV11-1 to TRBJ2-5, with TRBD2 identical over 9 bases. The CDR3 loop spans 17 amino acids. V lost 3 bases and J lost 5; bases outside the gene matches: 13. In germline, CDR1 is SGHAT, CDR2 FQDESV (reference sequence). This CDR3 is CASSFGTSTTKRETQYF. CDR3 nucleotides: TGTGCCAGCAGCTTTGGGACTAGCACCACTAAACGGGAGACCCAGTACTTC.

The chain recombines TRBV29-1 with TRBJ1-2, with 9 bases aligning to TRBD1. V lost 0 bases to trimming and J lost 5 bases; unmatched junction nucleotides: 4. The length of the CDR3 is 14 residues. Germline V CDR1 and CDR2: SQVTM, ANQGSEA. The chain's CDR3 is CSVEDMGQGYGYTF. The DNA of the CDR3 is TGCAGCGTTGAAGACATGGGACAGGGATATGGCTACACCTTC.

The CDR3 reads CASSTLGSRSYNEQFF. The CDR3 DNA reads TGTGCCAGCAGTACCCTAGGGTCCCGCTCCTACAATGAGCAGTTCTTC. The chain joins TRBV13 to TRBJ2-1; D is unclear. Germline lookup yields CDR1 PRHDT and CDR2 FYEKMQ (reference sequence). The CDR3 totals 16 residues. Trimming cost V 6 bases and J 0 bases, with 15 bases left between them.

This chain joins TRBV5-6 and TRBJ2-5; D unclear. The V and J ends lost 1 base and 5 bases respectively, with 6 bases between them. Germline lookup yields CDR1 SGHDT and CDR2 YYEEEE. The CDR3 length is 12 residues. The chain's CDR3 is CASSLSWETQYF. The DNA for the CDR3 is TGTGCCAGCAGCTTGTCTTGGGAGACCCAGTACTTC. Filled out from reference TRBV5-6 and TRBJ2-5, the complete variable domain reads DAGVTQSPTHLIKTRGQQVTLRCSPKSGHDTVSWYQQALGQGPQFIFQYYEEEERQRGNFPDRFSGHQFPNYSSELNVNALLLGDSALYLCASSLSWETQYFGPGTRLLVL.

This CDR3 is CASSATGPQETQYF. The CDR3 DNA sequence: TGTGCCAGCAGTGCGACAGGGCCACAAGAGACCCAGTACTTC. The V call is TRBV6-6, the J call TRBJ2-5, with 7 bases that match TRBD1. Germline CDR1 MNHNY, CDR2 SVGAGI (reference sequence). With 5 bases clipped from V and 2 bases from J, the junction kept 5 bases outside the gene matches. CDR3 length: 14 residues.

This clone has a single count. This rearrangement joins TRBV4-1 to TRBJ1-4; TRBD1 aligns across 8 bases. With 3 bases clipped from V and 2 bases from J, the junction kept 5 bases outside the gene matches. The CDR3 is 16 residues long. CDR1 and CDR2 (germline): MGHRA, YSYEKL. In DNA, the CDR3 is TGCGCCAGCAGCCATTACAACAGGGGGACTAATGAAAAACTGTTTTTT. It specifies CASSHYNRGTNEKLFF.

J is TRBJ1-2 and V is TRBV11-3; unclear D gene. The CDR3 sequence is 12 residues long. With 3 bases removed from V and 8 bases from J, the gap between germline ends came to 10 bases. Per the germline V gene, CDR1 is SGHNT and CDR2 is YENEEA. This chain's CDR3 is CASSFQSGGYTF. The CDR3 DNA reads TGTGCCAGCAGCTTTCAGTCGGGCGGCTACACCTTC.

The CDR3 region is CASSLVGLGSGGGGYTF. CDR3 nucleotide sequence: TGTGCCAGCAGCTTGGTCGGCCTTGGAAGCGGCGGAGGCGGCTACACCTTC. The V call is TRBV5-4, the J call TRBJ1-2, with D unresolved. The CDR3 is 17 amino acids. Trimming pared 0 bases from V and 8 bases from J, leaving 23 bases between. Germline values: CDR1 SGHNT, CDR2 YYREEE (reference sequence).

The chain carries TRBV11-3 and TRBJ2-2; 9 positions agree with TRBD2. J gave up 6 bases and V 1 base, and 0 bases lay outside the gene matches. CDR3 size: 14 residues. Germline V gene lookup returns CDR1 SGHNT and CDR2 YENEEA. In DNA, the CDR3 is TGTGCCAGCAGCTTAGTAGCGGGAGCCGGGGAGCTGTTTTTT. This gives the protein CASSLVAGAGELFF.